A selection of T cell receptor beta chains follows, all from one sample in a study of vaccination effects on CD4 cells after COVID-19. These receptors' antigens are unknown. Clones were sequenced by immunoSEQ multiplex PCR, and TCRdb holds only the in-frame ones, with some missing. The sample has some 20,000 clones, roughly 70% seen once; the top ten hold about a sixth. Here the sequenced sample was CD4+ T cells from PBMCs cultured with HCoV-229E spike peptides, taken before COVID-19 vaccination. These receptors were taken from a human donor who received a COVID-19 vaccine. CDR3s leave out the opening cysteine and the closing phenylalanine or tryptophan. Each record gives: D gene, V gene, CDR3 length, J gene, CDR3 protein. The D gene is left open where the match is weak.

>-|TRBV18|14|TRBJ2-5
ASSPPAGPEEETQY
>TRBD1|TRBV9|13|TRBJ1-1
ASSVDGQGNTEAF
>-|TRBV30|11|TRBJ1-2
AWSVHEDYGYT
>-|TRBV12-3/TRBV12-4|11|TRBJ1-2
ASTPGRAYGYT
>-|TRBV27|13|TRBJ2-7
ASRYLSGLSDEQY
>TRBD2|TRBV4-2|14|TRBJ2-1
ASSQEGSGTYNEQF
>-|TRBV12-3/TRBV12-4|11|TRBJ2-3
ASSLMGEDTQY
>TRBD1|TRBV18|12|TRBJ1-2
ASSAAGQGSGYT
>-|TRBV10-3|12|TRBJ2-3
AIKNYLTTDTQY
>-|TRBV20-1|9|TRBJ2-5
SAKLLETQY
>TRBD1|TRBV6-5|11|TRBJ1-2
ASRTGGSYGYT
>TRBD1|TRBV11-2|13|TRBJ1-2
ASSLEPQGRYGYT
>TRBD2|TRBV3-1/TRBV3-2|13|TRBJ2-1
ASSQAGLVNNEQF
>TRBD2|TRBV19|13|TRBJ2-7
ASSTSLAGGLEQY
>-|TRBV15|13|TRBJ1-3
ATSFPQVSGNTIY
>-|TRBV10-1|12|TRBJ1-1
ASKPTGLHTEAF
>TRBD1|TRBV10-2|12|TRBJ2-5
ASRKGTAKETQY
>-|TRBV10-2|10|TRBJ2-1
ASSAGPAEQF
>-|TRBV18|11|TRBJ1-1
ASSPPVRIEAF
>-|TRBV7-6|15|TRBJ1-1
ASSLGFRKSPVAEAF
>-|TRBV5-1|14|TRBJ2-5
ASRAASGPSGETQY
>-|TRBV28|13|TRBJ1-2
ASSLGGFGGYGYT
>TRBD1|TRBV5-1|12|TRBJ1-1
ATGTGGGNTEAF
>TRBD1|TRBV6-4|13|TRBJ1-2
ASRAVTGGWDGYT
>TRBD2|TRBV9|13|TRBJ2-7
ASSVGTTPTYEQY
>TRBD2|TRBV5-1|15|TRBJ2-1
ASSLFTSGRAVNEQF
>-|TRBV25-1|14|TRBJ1-1
ASSEYNRGMNTEAF
>-|TRBV20-1|10|TRBJ1-2
SASSSQNRYT
>TRBD2|TRBV30|13|TRBJ2-1
AWRVAGGPLVEQF
>TRBD1|TRBV5-4|12|TRBJ2-7
ASSLTGQGGEQY
>-|TRBV25-1|14|TRBJ2-2
ASSEYEGAGPGELF
>-|TRBV13|12|TRBJ2-5
ASSLERDGETQY
>TRBD2|TRBV6-2/TRBV6-3|13|TRBJ2-5
ASSSLGTSRETQY